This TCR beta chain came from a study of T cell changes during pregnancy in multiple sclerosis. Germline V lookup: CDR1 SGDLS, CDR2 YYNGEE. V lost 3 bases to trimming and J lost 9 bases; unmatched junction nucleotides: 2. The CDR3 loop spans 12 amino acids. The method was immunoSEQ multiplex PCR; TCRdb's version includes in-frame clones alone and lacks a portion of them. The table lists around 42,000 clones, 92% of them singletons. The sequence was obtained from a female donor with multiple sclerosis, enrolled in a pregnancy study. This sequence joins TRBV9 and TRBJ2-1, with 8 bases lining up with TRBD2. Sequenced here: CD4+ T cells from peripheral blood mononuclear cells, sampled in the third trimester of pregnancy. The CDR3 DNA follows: TGTGCCAGCAGCGCCCTAGCGGGTGAGCAGTTCTTC. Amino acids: CASSALAGEQFF.